What follows describes a single TCR beta chain. From germline, CDR1 is MNHEY and CDR2 SMNVEV (reference sequence). Trimming removed 5 bases from V and 2 bases from J, with 13 bases in between. This CDR3 comprises 14 residues. This entry is derived from a study of blood T cell repertoires in COVID-19. Study summary: Samples representing acute and convalescent COVID-19 were sourced from the United States, Italy and Spain.

Measured with immunoSEQ multiplex PCR; TCRdb has only the in-frame clones, and not every one. The table shows 350,000 to 450,000 clones, with 85% occurring only once. Input material: peripheral blood. The chain has TRBV27 and TRBJ2-7; no reliable D call. The origin of this receptor is a woman between 18 and 29 years old with acute or convalescent COVID-19. In DNA, the CDR3 is TGTGCCAGCAGTCGTCCGTCAGCGACCTACGAGCAGTACTTC. Residues: CASSRPSATYEQYF.